The 14 T cell receptor beta chains given below trace back to one sample, sequenced in a study of blood T cells in healthy people across ages. Primed by a sample-barcoded 5' primer and a J-beta primer mix, a second PCR proceeded for about 7 to 12 cycles. TCRdb re-analysed the 5' RACE reads in MiXCR, keeping a single row per CDR3 protein. In the table there are roughly 1.5 million distinct CDR3 sequences, less than 45% of which are singletons. Material: blood. All receptors derive from a woman aged 18-29 years in good health.

Ten or more counts support this clonotype. The chain joins TRBV29-1 to TRBJ2-3; D is perhaps TRBD2 (6 bases). Germline V gene data show CDR1 as SQVTM and CDR2 as ANQGSEA. CDR3 length: 14 amino acids. V lost 4 bases, J lost 5 bases, and 16 bases lay in between. The CDR3 here is CSVVGRSGGDTQYF. In DNA form, the CDR3 reads TGCAGCGTTGTAGGCCGTAGCGGCGGAGATACGCAGTATTTT.

The chain employs TRBV7-2 and TRBJ2-7, with 7 bases identical to TRBD1. CDR3 size: 16 residues. V dropped 0 bases and J dropped 2; count of bases not matched to a gene: 7. Germline loops: CDR1 SGHTA, CDR2 FQGNSA. The CDR3 DNA reads as TGTGCCAGCAGCTTAGCAGGGGGCGGCTTGACCTACGAGCAGTACTTC. It yields the protein CASSLAGGGLTYEQYF.

This clonotype appeared a few times. This sequence joins TRBV20-1 and TRBJ2-3, with D unresolved. Trimming took 1 base from V and 4 from J, leaving 9 bases between them. The CDR3 has 13 amino acids. Germline CDR1 is DFQATT and CDR2 is SNEGSKA (reference sequence). The CDR3 DNA reads as TGCAGTGCTAGAGTTTCAGCGCCAGATACGCAGTATTTT. Its protein product is CSARVSAPDTQYF.

The chain joins TRBV5-4 to TRBJ2-2; possible D gene TRBD2, 6 bases. The CDR3 has 14 amino acids. CDR1 is SGHNT and CDR2 is YYREEE in the germline V gene (reference sequence). Trimming shortened V by 5 bases and J by 7 bases, and 15 bases separated the two germline ends. The CDR3 reads CASRAGLLGGELFF. The CDR3 DNA reads TGTGCCAGCAGGGCGGGACTCCTTGGCGGGGAGCTGTTTTTT.

The V call is TRBV20-1, the J call TRBJ1-5, with 7 bases that match TRBD1. The CDR3 consists of 17 residues. Looked up from germline, CDR1 is DFQATT and CDR2 is SNEGSKA (reference sequence). Trimming took 6 bases from V and 0 from J; bases not matched to a gene: 14. The CDR3 sequence: CSATDILRDSSNQPQHF. CDR3 DNA: TGCAGTGCCACAGATATACTCCGGGACAGTAGCAATCAGCCCCAGCATTTT.

The chain is built from TRBV12-3 or TRBV12-4 and TRBJ2-7; TRBD2 might be the D (7 bases). The CDR3 runs 15 residues. Trimming took off 5 bases at V and 7 bases at J, with 21 bases between the two ends. The CDR3 reads CASSPGGLTYNEQYF. In DNA form, the CDR3 reads TGTGCCAGCAGTCCGGGGGGCCTAACCTACAATGAGCAGTACTTC.

The rearrangement uses TRBV7-6 and TRBJ2-7; D possibly corresponds to TRBD2 (6 bases). CDR1 is SGHVS and CDR2 is FNYEAQ in the germline V gene. V was trimmed by 5 bases and J by 9 bases, leaving 14 bases between them. The CDR3 spans 12 residues. The CDR3 DNA follows: TGTGCCAGCAGCACGGGGACTTCCGTGCAGTACTTC. This encodes CASSTGTSVQYF.

This clonotype was counted a few times. V and J are TRBV12-3 or TRBV12-4 and TRBJ1-1, with D possibly matching TRBD1 (5 bases). Trimming took off 0 bases at V and 7 bases at J, with 15 bases between the two ends. The CDR3 extends over 15 amino acids. In nucleotides, the CDR3 is TGTGCCAGCAGTTTAGCGCTGGTCAGGGTGGGTGAAGCTTTCTTT. As protein: CASSLALVRVGEAFF.

V gene TRBV20-1 combines with J gene TRBJ2-1; perhaps TRBD2 as D (5 bases). Gene TRBJ2-7 matches the end of the DNA better, so the J call may be wrong. The CDR3 is 15 amino acids. The germline gives CDR1 DFQATT, CDR2 SNEGSKA (reference sequence). CDR3 DNA sequence: TGCAGTGCCCCCTCTACGGGAAACTCCTACAATGAGCAGTACTTC. It yields the protein CSAPSTGNSYNEQYF.

The rearrangement joins TRBV24-1 to TRBJ2-1, with TRBD2 identical over 8 bases. Germline CDR1 KGHDR, CDR2 SFDVKD. There are 15 residues in the CDR3. Losses at the gene ends were 2 bases for V and 9 bases for J; bases not matched to a gene: 8. The CDR3 protein is CATSDYGGRSGEQFF. As DNA, the CDR3 is TGTGCCACCAGTGATTATGGCGGGAGGTCAGGTGAGCAGTTCTTC.

This clonotype has more than one count but fewer than ten. The chain couples TRBV7-2 to TRBJ2-1, with no clear D. CDR3 size: 14 residues. Germline CDR1 is SGHTA and CDR2 is FQGNSA. Trimming shortened V by 1 base and J by 9 bases, and 13 bases separated the two germline ends. The CDR3 sequence is CASSLEKLAIEQFF. The DNA of the CDR3 is TGTGCCAGCAGCTTAGAAAAATTGGCGATTGAGCAGTTCTTC.

CDR3 bases: TGTGCCTATCAGGCGACAAGCGGGGAGCTGTTTTTT. Translation gives CAYQATSGELFF. The J gene is TRBJ2-2, the V gene TRBV19; D unresolved. This CDR3 is 12 amino acids long. V shed 11 bases and J shed 7 bases, with 14 bases lying between them. CDR1 and CDR2 (germline): LNHDA, SQIVND (reference sequence).

The V call is TRBV24-1, the J call TRBJ2-3; 13 nucleotides match TRBD2. Germline V gives CDR1 KGHDR, CDR2 SFDVKD. This CDR3 has 17 residues. V gave up 3 bases and J gave up 3 bases; unmatched junction bases: 5. CDR3 protein: CATSDTKLAGGTDTQYF. DNA for the CDR3: TGTGCCACCAGTGATACAAAACTAGCGGGAGGGACAGATACGCAGTATTTT.

The chain recombines TRBV4-3 with TRBJ2-1, with D possibly matching TRBD2 (5 bases). The length of the CDR3 is 15 residues. In germline, CDR1 is LGHNA, CDR2 YSLEER. The V end lost 0 bases, the J end lost 9 bases, and 15 bases lay between the germline ends. In nucleotides, the CDR3 is TGCGCCAGCAGCCAAGATGTAGCTAGCCTCGGTGAGCAGTTCTTC. It codes for CASSQDVASLGEQFF.